These 5 T cell receptor beta chains share one sample of origin, sequenced in a study of OX40 agonist ivuxolimab in advanced cancers. Libraries were prepared by immunoSEQ multiplex PCR; TCRdb keeps only in-frame clonotypes and omits some of them. The table has 20,000 to 25,000 clones, 85% to 90% seen once. Sequenced here: CD4+ or CD8+ T cells sorted from blood, sampled in a trial of the OX40 agonist ivuxolimab. The receptors shown here come from an adult with an advanced solid tumor such as melanoma, head and neck, liver or kidney cancer.

This rearrangement joins TRBV7-3 to TRBJ2-1; 9 nucleotides match TRBD2. Trimming removed 5 bases from V and 4 bases from J; junction bases left unmatched: 3. Per germline, CDR1 SGHTA and CDR2 FQGTGA. The CDR3 length is 14 residues. The DNA for the CDR3 is TGTGCCAGCAGCGTAGCGGGGGAGTACAATGAGCAGTTCTTC. This translates into CASSVAGEYNEQFF.

V usage is TRBV25-1 and J usage is TRBJ2-7; D possibly uses TRBD1 or TRBD2 (5 bases each). The CDR3 spans 12 residues. CDR1 MGHDK and CDR2 SYGVNS come from the germline V gene. Trimming shortened V by 8 bases and J by 5 bases, and 13 bases separated the two germline ends. Here the CDR3 DNA reads TGTGCCAGCGGGGACGGTTGGCACGAGCAGTACTTC. This encodes CASGDGWHEQYF.

This chain links TRBV4-2 with TRBJ1-2; D is ambiguous. The V gene lost 0 bases and the J gene lost 0 bases, with 8 bases spanning the gap. Germline V gene sequence: CDR1 LGHNA, CDR2 YNFKEQ. This CDR3 comprises 15 residues. The DNA for the CDR3 is TGTGCCAGCAGCCAAGAACCAGGTCCTAACTATGGCTACACCTTC. Amino acids: CASSQEPGPNYGYTF.

The V gene is TRBV6-5, the J gene TRBJ1-2; D possibly corresponds to TRBD1 (5 bases). Trimming removed 2 bases from V and 2 bases from J, with 12 bases in between. The CDR3 consists of 15 residues. Germline V gene sequence: CDR1 MNHEY, CDR2 SVGAGI. In nucleotides, the CDR3 is TGTGCCAGCAGTTACAGCGGACAAATCAACTATGGCTACACCTTC. Amino acids: CASSYSGQINYGYTF.

The chain uses TRBV7-3 and TRBJ2-5, with D perhaps TRBD1 (5 bases). The germline V gene has CDR1 SGHTA and CDR2 FQGTGA. The CDR3 extends over 16 amino acids. V was cut by 2 bases and J by 5 bases, with 18 bases left in between. The DNA for the CDR3 is TGTGCCAGCAGCTTAGCTAGGGGTACTTTAGGGGAGACCCAGTACTTC. This gives the protein CASSLARGTLGETQYF. The whole variable domain, filled in from reference TRBV7-3 and TRBJ2-5, reads GAGVSQTPSNKVTEKGKYVELRCDPISGHTALYWYRQSLGQGPEFLIYFQGTGAADDSGLPNDRFFAVRPEGSVSTLKIQRTERGDSAVYLCASSLARGTLGETQYFGPGTRLLVL.